Reported below is one T cell receptor (beta chain). The target antigen is unknown. Trimming cost V 1 base and J 0 bases, with 7 bases left between them. Germline V lookup: CDR1 SNHLY, CDR2 FYNNEI. The CDR3 runs to 15 residues. This sample is part of a study of T cells in Graves' hyperthyroidism and ophthalmopathy. Background on the study: Peripheral blood was drawn at first diagnosis, prior to all treatment.

Patients having uncontrolled infection, another autoimmune disease, pregnancy or lactation were not included. On the basis of clinical symptoms, serum thyroxine and TRAb, thyroid ultrasound and orbital computed tomography, diagnoses were made. Study findings and constraints: Most clonotypes that expanded in the thyroid above 0.001 also showed up in blood.

Using RNA transcripts as the source, TCR beta CDR3 regions were amplified. The primer set for the first-round RT-PCR of the TCR CDR3 was HTBI. TCRdb reprocessed the multiplex PCR reads with MiXCR, giving one entry per CDR3 protein. The sample includes hundreds of thousands of distinct CDR3 sequences, over 20% of them seen just once. The clonotype was recovered from a man aged 25 to 40 with Graves' ophthalmopathy. Sequences were obtained from blood. V usage is TRBV2 and J usage is TRBJ1-3, with D unresolved. CDR3 DNA: TGTGCCAGCAGTGAAGGGGAGACCTCTGGAAACACCATATATTTT. This encodes CASSEGETSGNTIYF.